This T cell receptor beta chain was recorded in a study of shared clonotypes between healthy human individuals. About the research overall: Three men and a couple of women, aged 18 to 49, were donors.

In regard to this clone: Its specificity is not known.

The test was conducted at deep level. Repertoires were generated with immunoSEQ multiplex PCR, while TCRdb's copy carries only in-frame clones and drops some. The sample has 1,400,000 or so clones; approximately 98.5% are singletons. Study-wide points: Read depth was anticipated to influence clonotype sharing among donors.

Germline-derived CDR1 and CDR2 are MNHNY and SVGAGI (reference sequence). Trimming at V came to 6 bases and at J to 2 bases, leaving 7 bases not matched to a gene. This CDR3 has 14 amino acids. Sequenced sample: naive CD4+ T cells sorted from blood. Subset specified: CD45RA+ positively selected. The chain uses TRBV6-6 and TRBJ2-7, with TRBD1 identical over 7 bases. This TCR came from a man under 40 in good health. This CDR3 reads CASRRQGSPYEQYF. The CDR3 region has the DNA TGTGCCAGCAGACGACAGGGAAGTCCCTACGAGCAGTACTTC.